One sample yielded the 20 T cell receptor beta chains listed below, sequenced in a study of response to subunit inactivated influenza vaccine. TCRdb analysed the RT-PCR reads with MiXCR anew, one entry per CDR3 protein. The table has over 300,000 distinct CDR3 sequences, just over 20% seen once. The sample consisted of PBMCs from blood, taken 21 months after vaccination. The receptor set was obtained from a man aged 45 to 70 who received an inactivated influenza vaccine.

This clonotype was picked up many times. V gene TRBV5-6 combines with J gene TRBJ1-2, with TRBD1 as a possible D gene (6 bases). The CDR3 contains 15 residues. The V gene lost 2 bases and the J gene lost 6 bases, with 17 bases spanning the gap. Looked up from germline, CDR1 is SGHDT and CDR2 is YYEEEE. Written as DNA, the CDR3 is TGTGCCAGCAGCTTTTTACAGGGTAATGCTGATGGCTACACCTTC. This translates into CASSFLQGNADGYTF.

This clonotype has just a few counts. This rearrangement joins TRBV27 to TRBJ2-1; TRBD2 matches 10 bases. The CDR3 contains 16 residues. V was clipped by 1 base and J by 5 bases; unmatched bases: 5. Germline V lookup: CDR1 MNHEY, CDR2 SMNVEV (reference sequence). In DNA form, the CDR3 reads TGTGCCAGCAGTTTATTGTCTCTAGCGGGGGACAATGAGCAGTTCTTC. Its protein product is CASSLLSLAGDNEQFF.

This clonotype was counted ten times or more. V and J are TRBV5-1 and TRBJ1-4; a weak D match, TRBD1 (6 bases). The CDR3 length is 16 residues. Germline V gene sequence: CDR1 SGHRS, CDR2 YFSETQ. Trimming took 4 bases from V and 7 from J, leaving 20 bases between them. The CDR3: CASSPPTGRGSEKLFF. CDR3 DNA: TGCGCCAGCAGCCCACCAACAGGGAGAGGATCTGAAAAACTGTTTTTT.

This clonotype was counted a few times. The chain links TRBV29-1 to TRBJ1-1; 9 bases fit TRBD1. Germline-derived CDR1 and CDR2 are SQVTM and ANQGSEA. The CDR3 is 15 residues long. J lost 5 bases, V lost 4 bases, and 11 bases had no gene match. The CDR3 sequence is CSVVDTGTGLTEAFF. CDR3 in DNA: TGCAGCGTTGTGGATACCGGGACAGGGCTTACTGAAGCTTTCTTT.

J is TRBJ2-1 and V is TRBV10-2; 11 nucleotides match TRBD1. The CDR3 contains 16 residues. Germline V gene lookup returns CDR1 WSHSY and CDR2 SAAADI. With 6 bases clipped from V and 8 bases from J, the junction kept 12 bases outside the gene matches. The CDR3 sequence is CASSSPGQGVVYEQFF. The CDR3 bases are TGCGCCAGCAGCTCCCCGGGACAGGGGGTCGTGTATGAGCAGTTCTTC.

The gene calls are TRBV12-3 or TRBV12-4 and TRBJ2-7, with TRBD2 matching 12 bases. The CDR3 spans 17 residues. J was trimmed by 5 bases and V by 3 bases; bases with no gene match: 11. In nucleotides, the CDR3 is TGTGCCAGCAGTTTGAGTGCGACTAGCGGGAGTTGGGACGAGCAGTACTTC. This codes for CASSLSATSGSWDEQYF.

This clonotype appeared once. Just one base apart from a much larger clone, this may be a read error. The rearrangement links TRBV28 to TRBJ1-5, with 7 bases matching TRBD1. CDR1 and CDR2 from the germline V gene are MDHEN and SYDVKM. The CDR3 is 17 amino acids. This chain's CDR3 is CASSFLQTGFSNQPKHF. The CDR3 bases are TGTGCCAGCAGTTTCCTCCAGACAGGGTTTAGCAATCAGCCCAAGCATTTT.

V and J are TRBV2 and TRBJ2-2, with 7 bases lining up with TRBD2. The germline CDR1 and CDR2 sequences are SNHLY and FYNNEI. V dropped 1 base and J dropped 5; count of bases not matched to a gene: 1. The CDR3 has 14 residues. This CDR3 is CASSEGTRTGELFF. CDR3 in DNA: TGTGCCAGCAGTGAAGGGACTAGAACCGGGGAGCTGTTTTTT. The full variable domain, completed using reference TRBV2 and TRBJ2-2, is EPEVTQTPSHQVTQMGQEVILRCVPISNHLYFYWYRQILGQKVEFLVSFYNNEISEKSEIFDDQFSVERPDGSNFTLKIRSTKLEDSAMYFCASSEGTRTGELFFGEGSRLTVL.

The CDR3 region is CASSEPRGWTSDYEQYF. CDR3 DNA: TGTGCCAGCAGTGAGCCCCGGGGGTGGACTAGCGACTACGAGCAGTACTTC. V is TRBV2 and J is TRBJ2-7, with 9 positions matching TRBD2. The CDR3 totals 17 residues. Germline trimming cut 3 bases from V and 3 bases from J; bases unmatched to any gene: 12. Germline CDR1 and CDR2: SNHLY and FYNNEI.

This clonotype was counted between two and nine times. V is TRBV7-9 and J is TRBJ1-5; 7 bases line up with TRBD1. This CDR3 contains 16 residues. The germline CDR1 and CDR2 sequences are SEHNR and FQNEAQ (reference sequence). The junction had 7 bases not matched to a gene; V was cut back by 5 bases and J by 0 bases. This chain's CDR3 is CASSAGTAYSNQPQHF. CDR3 bases: TGTGCCAGCAGCGCCGGGACAGCCTATAGCAATCAGCCCCAGCATTTT.

The genes are TRBV28 and TRBJ1-5; D might be TRBD1 (5 bases). Trimming took 1 base from V and 2 from J, leaving 18 bases between them. Germline CDR1 is MDHEN and CDR2 is SYDVKM. CDR3 length: 18 residues. CDR3 nucleotide sequence: TGTGCCAGCAGTTTATTGGGGGAGGGTTACTACGGCAATCAGCCCCAGCATTTT. It codes for CASSLLGEGYYGNQPQHF.

In its sample, this clonotype ranks as medium-sized. One junction end does not reproduce the germline sequence, and a read error may be involved. The chain joins TRBV28 to TRBJ1-1, with unresolved D. From germline, CDR1 is MDHEN and CDR2 SYDVKM. The CDR3 length is 13 residues. This CDR3 reads CASSLSGNTEAFF. Written as DNA, the CDR3 is TGCGCCAGCAGCTTATCCGGGAACACTGAAGCTTTCTTT.

This chain joins TRBV6-1 and TRBJ2-7; the match to TRBD2 covers 12 bases. CDR1 and CDR2 (germline): MNHNS, SASEGT. J gave up 3 bases and V 6 bases, and 3 bases lay outside the gene matches. The CDR3 runs to 14 residues. The DNA for the CDR3 is TGTGCCAGCAGAGGACTAGCGGGAATCTACGAGCAGTACTTC. Translation: CASRGLAGIYEQYF.

The chain carries TRBV20-1 and TRBJ2-1; the D gene is possibly TRBD2 (6 bases). CDR1 is DFQATT and CDR2 is SNEGSKA in the germline V gene (reference sequence). This CDR3 comprises 14 residues. V was clipped by 1 base and J by 8 bases, with 15 bases between them. The CDR3 spells CSARAGTAGDEQFF. In DNA, the CDR3 is TGCAGTGCTAGAGCCGGGACTGCGGGCGATGAGCAGTTCTTC.

A few counts support this clonotype. The gene calls are TRBV2 and TRBJ2-1; 7 nucleotides align to TRBD1. The CDR3 has 13 amino acids. Trimming removed 1 base from V and 9 bases from J; junction bases left unmatched: 3. Germline V gene sequence: CDR1 SNHLY, CDR2 FYNNEI. The CDR3 region is CASSEEGAGEQFF. The CDR3 DNA is TGTGCCAGCAGTGAAGAGGGGGCAGGTGAGCAGTTCTTC. The entire variable domain, with the rest obtained from reference TRBV2 and TRBJ2-1, is as follows: EPEVTQTPSHQVTQMGQEVILRCVPISNHLYFYWYRQILGQKVEFLVSFYNNEISEKSEIFDDQFSVERPDGSNFTLKIRSTKLEDSAMYFCASSEEGAGEQFFGPGTRLTVL.

This clonotype was seen more than once but under ten times. This rearrangement joins TRBV5-5 to TRBJ1-1; TRBD1 matches 7 bases. Germline lookup yields CDR1 SGHKS and CDR2 YYEKEE (reference sequence). The CDR3 is 14 amino acids. V lost 2 bases, J lost 5 bases, and 6 bases stayed unmatched. CDR3: CASSFGQGVTEAFF. In DNA, the CDR3 is TGTGCCAGCAGCTTCGGGCAGGGGGTTACTGAAGCTTTCTTT.

This clonotype was observed a single time. The chain has TRBV5-1 and TRBJ1-1, with 11 bases fitting TRBD1. The CDR3 is 16 amino acids. Germline V lookup: CDR1 SGHRS, CDR2 YFSETQ. V lost 5 bases, J lost 5 bases, and 11 bases stayed unmatched. In nucleotides, the CDR3 is TGCGCCAGCAGTGTACTGGGACAGGGGGGACAAACTGAAGCTTTCTTT. It translates to CASSVLGQGGQTEAFF.

In its sample, this clonotype was seen a few times. This chain links TRBV30 with TRBJ2-1; 9 positions agree with TRBD2. The CDR3 spans 15 residues. CDR1 is GTSNPN, CDR2 SVGIG, per germline (reference sequence). Germline trimming cut 0 bases from V and 6 bases from J; bases unmatched to any gene: 6. CDR3 region: CAWSVRGLAFNEQFF. CDR3 bases: TGTGCCTGGAGTGTACGTGGACTAGCGTTCAATGAGCAGTTCTTC.

As concerns this clonotype: Since a much larger clone is just one base distant, this may be a read error. The chain recombines TRBV7-9 with TRBJ1-4, with D tentatively TRBD1 (6 bases). The CDR3 extends over 15 amino acids. Per germline, CDR1 SEHNR and CDR2 FQNEAQ (reference sequence). The CDR3 nucleotides read TGTGCCAGCAGCACACAGGGTTGGTCTAATGAAGAACTGTTTTTT. Translating it yields CASSTQGWSNEELFF.

In DNA, the CDR3 is TGCAGTGCTAGAGAGTGGCGGGAGTACAATGAGCAGTTCTTC. Translating it yields CSAREWREYNEQFF. The chain has TRBV20-1 and TRBJ2-1, with 7 bases fitting TRBD2. V was clipped by 0 bases and J by 4 bases; unmatched bases: 3. The CDR3 loop spans 14 amino acids. Per the germline V gene, CDR1 is DFQATT and CDR2 is SNEGSKA (reference sequence).